One sample yielded the 18 T cell receptor beta chains listed below, sequenced in a study of blood T cell repertoires in COVID-19. The data were produced by immunoSEQ multiplex PCR, yet TCRdb's version contains in-frame clones alone and is incomplete. The sample lists roughly 16,000 clones, over 65% occurring once. The specimen sequenced was peripheral blood. These receptors originate from a man in his 60s with active or convalescent COVID-19.

V is TRBV7-9 and J is TRBJ1-4; the D gene is possibly TRBD1 (6 bases). Germline-derived CDR1 and CDR2 are SEHNR and FQNEAQ (reference sequence). The CDR3 extends over 16 amino acids. V shed 5 bases and J shed 5 bases, with 18 bases lying between them. CDR3 bases: TGTGCCAGCAGCCCCCGAGCAGGGGTGGGGAATGAAAAACTGTTTTTT. It yields the protein CASSPRAGVGNEKLFF.

This clone was recorded a few times. CDR3 sequence: CASSQEDSDMNTEAFF. The CDR3 nucleotides are TGCGCCAGCAGCCAAGAGGACTCCGACATGAACACTGAAGCTTTCTTT. V is TRBV4-1 and J is TRBJ1-1, with D uncertain. The germline V gene encodes CDR1 MGHRA and CDR2 YSYEKL. The CDR3 has 16 amino acids. V was clipped by 0 bases and J by 0 bases, with 11 bases between them.

The J gene is TRBJ2-7, the V gene TRBV11-3; D may be TRBD1 (5 bases). V lost 4 bases, J lost 6 bases, and 10 bases lay in between. This CDR3 is built from 12 residues. Germline V CDR1 and CDR2: SGHNT, YENEEA. CDR3 region: CASSSRTPEQYF. The CDR3 DNA reads as TGTGCCAGCAGCTCCCGGACACCCGAGCAGTACTTC.

The chain combines TRBV6-2 or TRBV6-3 with TRBJ2-7, with 10 bases fitting TRBD2. The CDR3 spans 15 residues. CDR1 is MNHEY and CDR2 is SVGEGT in the germline V gene. J was trimmed by 6 bases and V by 0 bases; bases with no gene match: 5. DNA of the CDR3: TGTGCCAGCAGTTACTCGCCTAGCGGGAGAAGCGAGCAGTACTTC. Protein product: CASSYSPSGRSEQYF.

The chain employs TRBV7-7 and TRBJ2-5; possibly TRBD2 for D (6 bases). Germline lookup yields CDR1 SSHAT and CDR2 FNYEAQ (reference sequence). The CDR3 is 13 residues long. V dropped 6 bases and J dropped 2 bases, with 10 bases sitting between them. The CDR3 protein is CASSLGLQETQYF. The CDR3 bases are TGTGCCAGCAGTTTGGGACTTCAAGAGACCCAGTACTTC. Variable domain in full (rest from reference TRBV7-7 and TRBJ2-5): GAGVSQSPRYKVTKRGQDVTLRCDPISSHATLYWYQQALGQGPEFLTYFNYEAQPDKSGLPSDRFSAERPEGSISTLTIQRTEQRDSAMYRCASSLGLQETQYFGPGTRLLVL.

The chain uses TRBV4-2 and TRBJ1-4, with D tentatively TRBD1 (5 bases). The CDR3 consists of 15 residues. Germline V gene lookup returns CDR1 LGHNA and CDR2 YNFKEQ. V was cut by 0 bases and J by 3 bases, with 8 bases left in between. In DNA, the CDR3 is TGTGCCAGCAGCCAAGACCAAGGGGCTAATGAAAAACTGTTTTTT. Translation gives CASSQDQGANEKLFF.

This chain links TRBV7-9 with TRBJ1-4, with D perhaps TRBD1 (5 bases). Germline-derived CDR1 and CDR2 are SEHNR and FQNEAQ (reference sequence). CDR3 size: 14 residues. Trimming shortened V by 5 bases and J by 8 bases, and 15 bases separated the two germline ends. The CDR3 reads CASSVGGFEEKLFF. CDR3 nucleotide sequence: TGTGCCAGCAGCGTGGGGGGGTTTGAAGAAAAACTGTTTTTT.

The chain uses TRBV11-2 and TRBJ2-3; TRBD2 is a possible D gene (6 bases). The CDR3 has 16 amino acids. Looked up from germline, CDR1 is SGHAT and CDR2 is FQNNGV. The V end lost 4 bases, the J end lost 2 bases, and 16 bases lay between the germline ends. In nucleotides, the CDR3 is TGTGCCAGCAGCTCGGCACTAGCAACAAACACAGATACGCAGTATTTT. Its protein is CASSSALATNTDTQYF.

V is TRBV5-1 and J is TRBJ2-5; 7 positions agree with TRBD1. Germline V lookup: CDR1 SGHRS, CDR2 YFSETQ. The junction had 2 bases not matched to a gene; V was cut back by 2 bases and J by 1 base. This CDR3 has 14 amino acids. CDR3 DNA: TGCGCCAGCAGCTTTGGGACAGTCCAAGAGACCCAGTACTTC. Translating it yields CASSFGTVQETQYF.

This sequence joins TRBV11-3 and TRBJ2-1; 9 bases align to TRBD2. V was pared by 5 bases and J by 7 bases, with 9 bases of the junction left unmatched. The CDR3 extends over 15 amino acids. The germline V gene encodes CDR1 SGHNT and CDR2 YENEEA. The CDR3 protein is CASSPRFSGGNEQFF. The CDR3, as DNA: TGTGCCAGCAGCCCGCGTTTTAGCGGGGGAAATGAGCAGTTCTTC.

The chain has TRBV7-6 and TRBJ1-4; 8 nucleotides agree with TRBD1. V shed 5 bases, J shed 3 bases, and the junction held 11 bases outside the gene matches. The germline V gene has CDR1 SGHVS and CDR2 FNYEAQ. The CDR3 length is 17 residues. CDR3 loop: CASSLLIRQGPNEKLFF. The CDR3 DNA reads TGTGCCAGCAGCCTTTTAATAAGACAGGGGCCTAATGAAAAACTGTTTTTT.

The chain is built from TRBV28 and TRBJ1-2, with a possible D match to TRBD1 (6 bases). The CDR3 loop spans 14 amino acids. Germline CDR1 is MDHEN and CDR2 is SYDVKM. Trimming removed 2 bases at V and 6 bases at J, with 13 bases between. CDR3 bases: TGTGCCAGCAGTTTACTGGGGGCCCGGGATGGCTACACCTTC. Its translation is CASSLLGARDGYTF.

The chain carries TRBV2 and TRBJ1-3; tentative D call: TRBD1 (6 bases). This CDR3 region has 15 residues. Germline CDR1 SNHLY, CDR2 FYNNEI. Trimming shortened V by 7 bases and J by 0 bases, and 13 bases separated the two germline ends. The CDR3 DNA sequence: TGTGCCAGCACCAGGGACACTACCTCTGGAAACACCATATATTTT. This codes for CASTRDTTSGNTIYF.

The chain uses TRBV20-1 and TRBJ1-1; no clear D gene. The V end was cut by 8 bases, the J end by 2 bases, with 9 bases between. The CDR3 is made up of 11 amino acids. In germline, CDR1 is DFQATT, CDR2 SNEGSKA (reference sequence). This CDR3 reads CSPRLNTEAFF. The DNA for the CDR3 is TGCAGTCCCAGGCTAAACACTGAAGCTTTCTTT.

CDR3 sequence: CASSGRDRAINEQFF. In DNA form, the CDR3 reads TGTGCCAGCAGCGGGCGGGACAGGGCAATCAATGAGCAGTTCTTC. The chain recombines TRBV5-6 with TRBJ2-1, with TRBD1 identical over 9 bases. The germline V gene encodes CDR1 SGHDT and CDR2 YYEEEE. V was pared by 4 bases and J by 6 bases, with 8 bases of the junction left unmatched. CDR3 size: 15 residues.

J is TRBJ1-1 and V is TRBV9; no clear D gene. The germline V gene encodes CDR1 SGDLS and CDR2 YYNGEE. V was shortened by 0 bases and J by 0 bases, with 12 bases between the two germline ends. The CDR3 covers 16 residues. The CDR3 DNA is TGTGCCAGCAGCGTAGATATCGAGTTTCTGAACACTGAAGCTTTCTTT. As protein: CASSVDIEFLNTEAFF.

This chain joins TRBV7-6 and TRBJ1-6, with a weak D call TRBD1 (5 bases). V gave up 4 bases and J gave up 8 bases, with 12 bases separating them. Germline CDR1 reads SGHVS; CDR2 reads FNYEAQ. CDR3 length equals 14 residues. The CDR3 sequence: CASSSGISYSPLHF. Written as DNA, the CDR3 is TGTGCCAGCAGCTCAGGGATCTCGTATTCACCCCTCCACTTT.

This clone was seen just once. The V and J genes are TRBV6-5 and TRBJ1-2, with D maybe TRBD1 (5 bases). This CDR3 has 13 amino acids. Trimming pared 8 bases from V and 7 bases from J, leaving 17 bases between. The V gene's germline CDR1 is MNHEY and CDR2 SVGAGI. The CDR3 DNA reads TGTGCCAGCCTCCCCGGGCAGGGAAGTGGCTACACCTTC. Translation: CASLPGQGSGYTF.